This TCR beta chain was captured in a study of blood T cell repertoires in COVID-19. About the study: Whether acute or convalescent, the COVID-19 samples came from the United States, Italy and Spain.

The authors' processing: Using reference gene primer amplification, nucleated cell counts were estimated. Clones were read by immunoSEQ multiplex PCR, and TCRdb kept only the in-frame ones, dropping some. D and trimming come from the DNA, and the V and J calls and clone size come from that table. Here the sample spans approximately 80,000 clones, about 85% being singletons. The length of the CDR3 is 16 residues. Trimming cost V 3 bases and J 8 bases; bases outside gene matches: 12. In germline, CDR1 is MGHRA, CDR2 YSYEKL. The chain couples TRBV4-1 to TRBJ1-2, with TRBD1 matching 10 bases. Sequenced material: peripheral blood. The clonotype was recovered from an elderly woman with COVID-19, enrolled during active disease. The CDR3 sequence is CASSQTPGQGISGYTF. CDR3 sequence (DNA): TGCGCCAGCAGCCAGACTCCGGGACAGGGGATTTCCGGCTACACCTTC.